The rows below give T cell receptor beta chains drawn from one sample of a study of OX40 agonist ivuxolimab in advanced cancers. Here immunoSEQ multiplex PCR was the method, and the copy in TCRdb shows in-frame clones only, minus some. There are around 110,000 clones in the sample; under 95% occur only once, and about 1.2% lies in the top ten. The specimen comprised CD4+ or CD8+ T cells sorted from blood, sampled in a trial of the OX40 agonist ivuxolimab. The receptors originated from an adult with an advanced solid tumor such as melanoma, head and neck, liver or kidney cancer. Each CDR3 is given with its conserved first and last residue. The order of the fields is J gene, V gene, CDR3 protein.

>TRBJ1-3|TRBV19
CASSLLGNTIYF
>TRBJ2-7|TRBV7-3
CASSLKGGTEQYF
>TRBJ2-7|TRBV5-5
CASSFDYEQYF
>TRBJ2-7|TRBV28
CASSLRVGILHREQYF
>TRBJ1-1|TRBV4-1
CASSNQGSNTEAFF
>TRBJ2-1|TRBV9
CASSPQGDRVGEQFF
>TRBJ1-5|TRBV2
CASRDDTFDQPQHF
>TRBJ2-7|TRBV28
CASSLVGDTYEQYF
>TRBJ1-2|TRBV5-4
CASSQDTYGYTF
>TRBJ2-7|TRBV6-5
CASSYSVEQYF
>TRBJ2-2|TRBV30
CAWGDWNTGELFF
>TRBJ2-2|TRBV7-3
CASSPSGSQTGELFF
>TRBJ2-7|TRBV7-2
CASSLVARTSGSYEQYF
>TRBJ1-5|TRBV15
CATSRDGQGHQPQHF
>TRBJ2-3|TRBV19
CATRAVGTDTQYF
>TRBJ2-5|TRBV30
CAWRGTGRSRRGDQYF
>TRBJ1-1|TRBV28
CASSLWASGDHTEAFF
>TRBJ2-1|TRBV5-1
CASSTTSGRASNEQFF
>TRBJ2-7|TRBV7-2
CASSFGGWDARVGEQYF
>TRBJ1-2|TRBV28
CASSLWSRPEGGYTF
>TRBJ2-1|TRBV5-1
CASSLAGGKGEQFF
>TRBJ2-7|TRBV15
CATSKGYEQYF
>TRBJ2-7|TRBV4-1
CASSQIPGQGPYEQYF
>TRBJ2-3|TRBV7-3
CASSLGVSADTQYF
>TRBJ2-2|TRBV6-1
CATEDRATGELFF
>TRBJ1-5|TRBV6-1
CASSEAPNSNQPQHF
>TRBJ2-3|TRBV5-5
CASRLGQGMRDEDTQYF
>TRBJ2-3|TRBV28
CASSLPSGSTDTQYF
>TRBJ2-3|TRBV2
CASSWRGQGSTDTQYF
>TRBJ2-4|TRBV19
CASSDLAGAKNIQYF
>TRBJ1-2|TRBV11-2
CASSLTGAASDGYTF